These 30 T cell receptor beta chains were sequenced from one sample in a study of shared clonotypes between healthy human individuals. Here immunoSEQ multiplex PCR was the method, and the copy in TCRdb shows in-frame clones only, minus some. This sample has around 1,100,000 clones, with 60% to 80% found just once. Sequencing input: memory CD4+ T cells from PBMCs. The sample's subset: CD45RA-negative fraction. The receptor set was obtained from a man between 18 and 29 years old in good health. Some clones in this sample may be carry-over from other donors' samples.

The CDR3 coding sequence is TGTGCCAGCAGCCGAAGAGGGACAGGTAAGGGGCAGCCCCAGCATTTT. Protein sequence: CASSRRGTGKGQPQHF. This rearrangement joins TRBV5-6 to TRBJ1-5; 8 bases line up with TRBD1. V was clipped by 4 bases and J by 7 bases; unmatched bases: 13. The CDR3 has 16 residues. Per the germline V gene, CDR1 is SGHDT and CDR2 is YYEEEE.

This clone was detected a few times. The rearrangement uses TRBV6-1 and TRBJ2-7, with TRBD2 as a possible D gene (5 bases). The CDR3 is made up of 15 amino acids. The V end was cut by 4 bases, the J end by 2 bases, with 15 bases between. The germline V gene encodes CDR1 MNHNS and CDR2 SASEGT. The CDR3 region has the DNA TGTGCCAGCAGTGCGGAGTGGCAGGAGGCCTACGAGCAGTACTTC. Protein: CASSAEWQEAYEQYF.

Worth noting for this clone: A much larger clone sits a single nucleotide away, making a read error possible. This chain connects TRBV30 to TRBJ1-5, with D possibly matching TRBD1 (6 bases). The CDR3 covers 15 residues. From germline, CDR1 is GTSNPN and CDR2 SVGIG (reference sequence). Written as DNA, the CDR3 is TGTGCCTGGAACGAGGGACACCCTAGCAATCAGCCCCATCATTTT. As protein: CAWNEGHPSNQPHHF. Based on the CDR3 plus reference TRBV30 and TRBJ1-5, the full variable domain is SQTIHQWPATLVQPVGSPLSLECTVEGTSNPNLYWYRQAAGRGLQLLFYSVGIGQISSEVPQNLSASRPQDRQFILSSKKLLLSDSGFYLCAWNEGHPSNQPHHFGDGTRLSIL.

The CDR3 spells CASRARGADSYEQYF. In DNA, the CDR3 is TGTGCCAGCAGAGCCCGGGGGGCCGACTCCTACGAGCAGTACTTC. The chain uses TRBV27 and TRBJ2-7; D possibly corresponds to TRBD2 (7 bases). V was clipped by 6 bases and J by 0 bases, with 15 bases between them. The length of the CDR3 is 15 residues. CDR1 is MNHEY and CDR2 is SMNVEV in the germline V gene (reference sequence).

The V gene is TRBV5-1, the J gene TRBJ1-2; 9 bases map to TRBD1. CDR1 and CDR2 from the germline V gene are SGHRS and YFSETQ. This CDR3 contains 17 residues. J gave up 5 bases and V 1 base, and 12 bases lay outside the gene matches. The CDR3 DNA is TGCGCCAGCAGCTTGAACCGGGACAGGGAATTCGGATATGGCTACACCTTC. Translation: CASSLNRDREFGYGYTF.

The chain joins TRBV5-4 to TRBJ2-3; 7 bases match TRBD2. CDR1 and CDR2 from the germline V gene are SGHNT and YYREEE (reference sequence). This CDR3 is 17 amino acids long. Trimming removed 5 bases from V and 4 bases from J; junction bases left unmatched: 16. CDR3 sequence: CASRPPWVAGMSDTQYF. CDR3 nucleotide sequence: TGTGCCAGCAGGCCACCCTGGGTAGCGGGTATGTCAGATACGCAGTATTTT.

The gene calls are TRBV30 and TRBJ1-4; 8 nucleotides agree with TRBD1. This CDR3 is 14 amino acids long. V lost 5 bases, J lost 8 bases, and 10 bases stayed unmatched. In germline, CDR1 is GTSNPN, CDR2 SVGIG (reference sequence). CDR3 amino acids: CAWAYGQGWEKLFF. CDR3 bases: TGTGCCTGGGCCTATGGACAGGGATGGGAAAAACTGTTTTTT.

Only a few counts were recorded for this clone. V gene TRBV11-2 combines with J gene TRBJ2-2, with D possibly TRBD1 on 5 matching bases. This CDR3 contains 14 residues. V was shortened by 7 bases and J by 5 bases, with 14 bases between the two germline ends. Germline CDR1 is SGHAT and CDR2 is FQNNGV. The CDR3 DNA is TGTGCCAGCACCGCGACAGAACATACCGGGGAGCTGTTTTTT. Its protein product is CASTATEHTGELFF.

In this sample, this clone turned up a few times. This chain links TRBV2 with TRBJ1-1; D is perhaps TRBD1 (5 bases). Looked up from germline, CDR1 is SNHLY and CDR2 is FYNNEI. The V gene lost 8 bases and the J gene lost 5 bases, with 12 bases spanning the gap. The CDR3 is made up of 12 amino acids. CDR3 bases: TGTGCCAGCCTGCAGGGCGGGACTGAAGCTTTCTTT. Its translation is CASLQGGTEAFF.

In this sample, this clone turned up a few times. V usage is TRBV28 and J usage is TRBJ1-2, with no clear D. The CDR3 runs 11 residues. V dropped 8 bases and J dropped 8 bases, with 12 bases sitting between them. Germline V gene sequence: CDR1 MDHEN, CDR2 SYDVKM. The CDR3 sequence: CASGEGVGYTF. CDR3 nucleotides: TGTGCCAGCGGCGAGGGAGTGGGCTACACCTTC.

The CDR3, as DNA: TGTGCCAGCAGTGACGGTAATTATGGCTACACCTTC. This codes for CASSDGNYGYTF. V is TRBV6-4 and J is TRBJ1-2; D is unclear. This CDR3 has 12 residues. In germline, CDR1 is MRHNA, CDR2 SNTAGT. The V end was cut by 2 bases, the J end by 5 bases, with 6 bases between.

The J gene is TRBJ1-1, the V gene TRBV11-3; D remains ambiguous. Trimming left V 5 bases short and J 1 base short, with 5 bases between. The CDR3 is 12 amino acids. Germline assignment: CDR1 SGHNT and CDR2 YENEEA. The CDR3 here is CASSNRNTEAFF. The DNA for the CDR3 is TGTGCCAGCAGCAACAGGAACACTGAAGCTTTCTTT. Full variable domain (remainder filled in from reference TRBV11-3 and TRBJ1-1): EAGVVQSPRYKIIEKKQPVAFWCNPISGHNTLYWYLQNLGQGPELLIRYENEEAVDDSQLPKDRFSAERLKGVDSTLKIQPAELGDSAVYLCASSNRNTEAFFGQGTRLTVV.

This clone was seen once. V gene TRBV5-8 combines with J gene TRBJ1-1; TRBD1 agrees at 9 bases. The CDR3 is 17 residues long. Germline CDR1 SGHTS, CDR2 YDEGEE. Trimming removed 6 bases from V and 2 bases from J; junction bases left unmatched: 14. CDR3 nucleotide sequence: TGTGCCAGCAACCCCAGGAAGCCGGGACAGGGAAACACTGAAGCTTTCTTT. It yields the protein CASNPRKPGQGNTEAFF. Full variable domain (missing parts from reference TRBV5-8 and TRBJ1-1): EAGVTQSPTHLIKTRGQQATLRCSPISGHTSVYWYQQALGLGLQFLLWYDEGEERNRGNFPPRFSGRQFPNYSSELNVNALELEDSALYLCASNPRKPGQGNTEAFFGQGTRLTVV.

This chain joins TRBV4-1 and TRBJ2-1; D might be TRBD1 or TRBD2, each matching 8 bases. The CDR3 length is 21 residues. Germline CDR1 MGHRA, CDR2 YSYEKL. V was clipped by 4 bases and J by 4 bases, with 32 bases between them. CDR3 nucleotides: TGCGCCAGCAGCCCAGCCAGGGGGCGGCTAGCGGGCACAGGGAGATACAATGAGCAGTTCTTC. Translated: CASSPARGRLAGTGRYNEQFF.

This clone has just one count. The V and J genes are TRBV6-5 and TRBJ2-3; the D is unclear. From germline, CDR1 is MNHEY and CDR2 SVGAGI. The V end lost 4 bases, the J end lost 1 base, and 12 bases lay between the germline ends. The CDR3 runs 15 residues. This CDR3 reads CASSSGQPGTDTQYF. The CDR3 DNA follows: TGTGCCAGCAGTTCGGGCCAGCCAGGCACAGATACGCAGTATTTT.

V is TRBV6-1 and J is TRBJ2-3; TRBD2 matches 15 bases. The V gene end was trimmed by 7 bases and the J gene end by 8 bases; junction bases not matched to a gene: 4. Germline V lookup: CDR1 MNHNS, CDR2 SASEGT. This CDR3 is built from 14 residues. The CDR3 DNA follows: TGTGCCAGCACCGGACTAGCGGGAGGGGTTACGCAGTATTTT. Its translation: CASTGLAGGVTQYF.

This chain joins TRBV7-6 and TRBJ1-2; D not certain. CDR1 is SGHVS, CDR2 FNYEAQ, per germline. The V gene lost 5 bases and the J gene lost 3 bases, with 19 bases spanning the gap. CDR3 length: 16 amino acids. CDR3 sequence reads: CASSPMRPARYYGYTF. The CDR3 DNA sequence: TGTGCCAGCAGCCCAATGAGACCTGCACGATACTATGGCTACACCTTC.

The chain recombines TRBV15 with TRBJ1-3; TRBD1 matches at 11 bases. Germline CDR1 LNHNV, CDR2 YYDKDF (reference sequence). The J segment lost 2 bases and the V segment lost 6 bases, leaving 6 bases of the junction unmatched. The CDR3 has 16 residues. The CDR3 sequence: CATSLLGQGAGNTIYF. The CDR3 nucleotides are TGTGCCACCAGTCTGCTGGGACAGGGGGCTGGAAACACCATATATTTT.

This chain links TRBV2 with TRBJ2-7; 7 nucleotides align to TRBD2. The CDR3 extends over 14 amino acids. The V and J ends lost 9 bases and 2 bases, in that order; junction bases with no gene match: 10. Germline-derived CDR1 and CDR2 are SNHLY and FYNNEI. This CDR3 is CASIREGGPYEQYF. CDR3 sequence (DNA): TGTGCCAGTATCCGTGAGGGAGGGCCCTACGAGCAGTACTTC.

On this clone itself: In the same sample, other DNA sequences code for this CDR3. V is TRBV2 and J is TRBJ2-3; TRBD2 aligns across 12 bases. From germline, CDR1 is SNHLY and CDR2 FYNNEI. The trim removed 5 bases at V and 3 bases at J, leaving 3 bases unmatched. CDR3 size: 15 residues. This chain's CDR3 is CASSTGLAGTDTQYF. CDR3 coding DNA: TGTGCCAGCAGTACCGGACTAGCGGGAACAGATACGCAGTATTTT. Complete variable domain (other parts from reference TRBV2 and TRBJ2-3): EPEVTQTPSHQVTQMGQEVILRCVPISNHLYFYWYRQILGQKVEFLVSFYNNEISEKSEIFDDQFSVERPDGSNFTLKIRSTKLEDSAMYFCASSTGLAGTDTQYFGPGTRLTVL.

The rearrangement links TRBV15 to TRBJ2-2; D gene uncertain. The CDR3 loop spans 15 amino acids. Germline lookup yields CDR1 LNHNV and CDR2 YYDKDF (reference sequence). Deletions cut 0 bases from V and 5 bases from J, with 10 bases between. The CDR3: CATSRDLKATGELFF. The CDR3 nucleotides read TGTGCCACCAGCAGAGATTTGAAGGCAACCGGGGAGCTGTTTTTT.

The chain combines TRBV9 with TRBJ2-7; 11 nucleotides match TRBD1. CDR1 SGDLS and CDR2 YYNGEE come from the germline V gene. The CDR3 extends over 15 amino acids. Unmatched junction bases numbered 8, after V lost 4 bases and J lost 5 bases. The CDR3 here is CASSSRTGGLDEQYF. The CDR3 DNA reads TGTGCCAGCAGCTCACGGACAGGGGGCCTTGACGAGCAGTACTTC.

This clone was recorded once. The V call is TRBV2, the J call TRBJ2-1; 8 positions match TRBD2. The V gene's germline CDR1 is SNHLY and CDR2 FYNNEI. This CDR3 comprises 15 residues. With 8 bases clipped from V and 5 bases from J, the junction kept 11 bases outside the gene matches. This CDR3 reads CASAESGGAHNEQFF. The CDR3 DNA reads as TGTGCCAGCGCCGAGTCGGGGGGGGCCCACAATGAGCAGTTCTTC.

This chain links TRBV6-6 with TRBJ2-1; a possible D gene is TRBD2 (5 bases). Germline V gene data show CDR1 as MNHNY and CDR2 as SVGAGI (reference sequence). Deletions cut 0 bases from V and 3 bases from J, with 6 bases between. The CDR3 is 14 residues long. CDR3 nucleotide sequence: TGTGCCAGCAGTTACTCGGACTTCTACAATGAGCAGTTCTTC. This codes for CASSYSDFYNEQFF.

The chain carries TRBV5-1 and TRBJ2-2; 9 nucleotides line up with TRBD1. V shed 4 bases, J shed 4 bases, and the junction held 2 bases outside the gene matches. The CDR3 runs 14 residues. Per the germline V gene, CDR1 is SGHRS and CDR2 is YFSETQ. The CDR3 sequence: CASSEQGATGELFF. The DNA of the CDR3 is TGCGCCAGCAGCGAACAGGGGGCCACCGGGGAGCTGTTTTTT.

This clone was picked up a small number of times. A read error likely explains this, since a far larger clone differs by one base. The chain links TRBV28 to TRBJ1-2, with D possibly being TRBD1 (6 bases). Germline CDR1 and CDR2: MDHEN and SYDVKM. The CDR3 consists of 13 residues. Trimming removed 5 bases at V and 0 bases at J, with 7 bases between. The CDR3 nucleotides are TGTGCCAGCAGTGGGACAACTAACTATGGCTACACCTTC. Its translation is CASSGTTNYGYTF.

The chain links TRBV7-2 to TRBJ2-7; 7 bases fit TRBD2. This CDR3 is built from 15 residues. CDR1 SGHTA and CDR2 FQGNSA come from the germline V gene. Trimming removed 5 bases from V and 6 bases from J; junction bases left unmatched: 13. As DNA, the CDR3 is TGTGCCAGCAGCGTTTTTGCGGGAGTCCTCTCCGAGCAGTACTTC. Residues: CASSVFAGVLSEQYF.

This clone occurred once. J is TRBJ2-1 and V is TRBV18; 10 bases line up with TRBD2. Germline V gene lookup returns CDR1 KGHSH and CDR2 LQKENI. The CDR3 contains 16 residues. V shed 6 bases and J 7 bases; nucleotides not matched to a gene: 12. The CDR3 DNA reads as TGTGCCAGCTCCTTGCTTCTAGCGGGAGCATCAAATGAGCAGTTCTTC. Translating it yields CASSLLLAGASNEQFF.

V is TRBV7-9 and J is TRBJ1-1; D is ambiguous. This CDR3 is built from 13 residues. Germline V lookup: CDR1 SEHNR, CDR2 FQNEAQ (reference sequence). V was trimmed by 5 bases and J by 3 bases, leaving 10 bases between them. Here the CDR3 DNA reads TGTGCCAGCAGCCAGGAGGAGGACACTGAAGCTTTCTTT. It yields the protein CASSQEEDTEAFF.

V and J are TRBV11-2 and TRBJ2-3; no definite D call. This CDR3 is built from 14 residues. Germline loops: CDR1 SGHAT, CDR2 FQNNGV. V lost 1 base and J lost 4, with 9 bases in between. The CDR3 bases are TGTGCCAGCAGCTTAGTGACTTACTCAGATACGCAGTATTTT. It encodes CASSLVTYSDTQYF.